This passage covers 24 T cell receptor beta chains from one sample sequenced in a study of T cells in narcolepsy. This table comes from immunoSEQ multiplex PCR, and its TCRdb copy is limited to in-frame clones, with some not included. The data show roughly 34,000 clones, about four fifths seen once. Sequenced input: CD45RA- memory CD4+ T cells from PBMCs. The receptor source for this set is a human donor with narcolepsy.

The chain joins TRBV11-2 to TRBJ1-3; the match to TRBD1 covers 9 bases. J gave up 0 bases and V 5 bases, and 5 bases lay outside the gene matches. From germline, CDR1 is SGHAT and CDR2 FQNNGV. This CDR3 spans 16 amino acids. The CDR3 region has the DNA TGTGCCAGCAGCCCTGGACAGGGGAGCTCTGGAAACACCATATATTTT. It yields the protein CASSPGQGSSGNTIYF.

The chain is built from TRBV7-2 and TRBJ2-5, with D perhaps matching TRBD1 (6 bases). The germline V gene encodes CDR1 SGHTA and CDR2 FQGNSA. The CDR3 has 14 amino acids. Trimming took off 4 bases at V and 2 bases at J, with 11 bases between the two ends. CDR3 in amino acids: CASSSGQLQETQYF. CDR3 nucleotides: TGTGCCAGCAGCTCGGGACAACTGCAAGAGACCCAGTACTTC.

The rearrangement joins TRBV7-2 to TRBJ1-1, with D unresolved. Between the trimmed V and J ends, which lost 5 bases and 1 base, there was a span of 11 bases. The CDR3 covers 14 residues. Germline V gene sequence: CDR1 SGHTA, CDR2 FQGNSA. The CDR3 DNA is TGTGCCAGCAGCCCCTGGCTGCGGAACACTGAAGCTTTCTTT. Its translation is CASSPWLRNTEAFF.

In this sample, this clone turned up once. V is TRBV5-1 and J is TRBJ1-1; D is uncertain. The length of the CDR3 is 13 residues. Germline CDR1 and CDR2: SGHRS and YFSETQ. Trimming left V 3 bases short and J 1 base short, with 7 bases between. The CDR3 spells CASSSNSNTEAFF. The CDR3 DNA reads TGCGCCAGCAGCTCCAACTCGAACACTGAAGCTTTCTTT.

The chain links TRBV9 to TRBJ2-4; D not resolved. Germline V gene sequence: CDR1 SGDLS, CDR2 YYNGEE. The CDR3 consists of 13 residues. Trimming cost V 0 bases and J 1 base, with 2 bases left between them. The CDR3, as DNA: TGTGCCAGCAGCGTAGGTGCCAAAAACATTCAGTACTTC. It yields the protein CASSVGAKNIQYF. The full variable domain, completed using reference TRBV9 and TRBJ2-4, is DSGVTQTPKHLITATGQRVTLRCSPRSGDLSVYWYQQSLDQGLQFLIQYYNGEERAKGNILERFSAQQFPDLHSELNLSSLELGDSALYFCASSVGAKNIQYFGAGTRLSVL.

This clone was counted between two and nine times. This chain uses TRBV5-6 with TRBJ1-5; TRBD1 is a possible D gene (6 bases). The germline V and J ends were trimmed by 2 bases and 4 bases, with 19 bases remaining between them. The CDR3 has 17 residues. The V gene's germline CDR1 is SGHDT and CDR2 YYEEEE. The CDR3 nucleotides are TGTGCCAGCAGCTTAAAATCTGCCGGCACAGGGAATCAGCCCCAGCATTTT. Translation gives CASSLKSAGTGNQPQHF.

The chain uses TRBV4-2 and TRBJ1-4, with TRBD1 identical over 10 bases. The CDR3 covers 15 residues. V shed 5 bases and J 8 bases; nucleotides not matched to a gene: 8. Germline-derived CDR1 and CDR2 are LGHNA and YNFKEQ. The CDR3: CASSVTGGSGEKLFF. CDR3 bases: TGTGCCAGCAGCGTGACAGGGGGCTCGGGGGAAAAACTGTTTTTT.

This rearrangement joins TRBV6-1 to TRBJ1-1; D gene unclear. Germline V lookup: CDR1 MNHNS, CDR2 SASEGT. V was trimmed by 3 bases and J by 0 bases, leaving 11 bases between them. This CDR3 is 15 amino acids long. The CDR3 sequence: CASSDPPGLNTEAFF. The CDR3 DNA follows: TGTGCCAGCAGTGATCCACCGGGTCTGAACACTGAAGCTTTCTTT.

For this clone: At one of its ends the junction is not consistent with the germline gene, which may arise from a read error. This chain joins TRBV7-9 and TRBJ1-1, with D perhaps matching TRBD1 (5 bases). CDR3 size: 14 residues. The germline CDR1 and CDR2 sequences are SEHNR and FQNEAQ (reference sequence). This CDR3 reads CASSLATVATEAFF. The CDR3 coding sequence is TGTGCCAGCAGCCTAGCGACAGTTGCCACTGAAGCTTTCTTT.

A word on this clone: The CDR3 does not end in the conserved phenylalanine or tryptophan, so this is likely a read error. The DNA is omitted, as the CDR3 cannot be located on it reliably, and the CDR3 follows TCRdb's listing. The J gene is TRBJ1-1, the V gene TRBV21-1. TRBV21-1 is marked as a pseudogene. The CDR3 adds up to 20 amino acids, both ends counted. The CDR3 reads CASSKSKERCLYGGRTEAFL.

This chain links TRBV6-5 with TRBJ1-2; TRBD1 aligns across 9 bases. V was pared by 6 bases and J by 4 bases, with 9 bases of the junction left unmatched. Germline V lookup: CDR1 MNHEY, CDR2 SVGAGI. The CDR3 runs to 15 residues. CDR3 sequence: CASSPQQGAGYGYTF. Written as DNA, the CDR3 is TGTGCCAGCAGCCCCCAACAGGGGGCCGGCTATGGCTACACCTTC.

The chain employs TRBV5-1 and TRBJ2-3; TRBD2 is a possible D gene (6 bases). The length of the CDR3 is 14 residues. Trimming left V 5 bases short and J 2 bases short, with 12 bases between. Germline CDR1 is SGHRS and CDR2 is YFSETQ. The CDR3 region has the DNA TGCGCCAGCAGTGGGGGGTTTTACACAGATACGCAGTATTTT. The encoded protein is CASSGGFYTDTQYF.

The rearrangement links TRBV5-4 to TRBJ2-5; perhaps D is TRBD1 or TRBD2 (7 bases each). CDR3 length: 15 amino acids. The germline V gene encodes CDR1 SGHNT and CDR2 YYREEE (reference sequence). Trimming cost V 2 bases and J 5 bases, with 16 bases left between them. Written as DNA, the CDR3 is TGTGCCAGCAGCTTCGGGAGACAGGGAGGGGAGACCCAGTACTTC. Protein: CASSFGRQGGETQYF. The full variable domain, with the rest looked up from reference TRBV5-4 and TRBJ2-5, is ETGVTQSPTHLIKTRGQQVTLRCSSQSGHNTVSWYQQALGQGPQFIFQYYREEENGRGNFPPRFSGLQFPNYSSELNVNALELDDSALYLCASSFGRQGGETQYFGPGTRLLVL.

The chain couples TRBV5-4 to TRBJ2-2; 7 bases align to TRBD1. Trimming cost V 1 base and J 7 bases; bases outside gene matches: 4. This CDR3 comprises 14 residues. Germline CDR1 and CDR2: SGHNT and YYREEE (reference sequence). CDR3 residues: CASSLRGPGGELFF. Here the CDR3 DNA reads TGTGCCAGCAGCTTGAGGGGGCCCGGCGGGGAGCTGTTTTTT. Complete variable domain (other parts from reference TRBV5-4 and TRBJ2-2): ETGVTQSPTHLIKTRGQQVTLRCSSQSGHNTVSWYQQALGQGPQFIFQYYREEENGRGNFPPRFSGLQFPNYSSELNVNALELDDSALYLCASSLRGPGGELFFGEGSRLTVL.

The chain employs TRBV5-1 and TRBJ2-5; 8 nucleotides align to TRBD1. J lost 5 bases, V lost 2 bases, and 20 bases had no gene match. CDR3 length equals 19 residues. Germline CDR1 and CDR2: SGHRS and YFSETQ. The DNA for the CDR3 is TGCGCCAGCAGCTTTCCCGAGTGGGCTAGGACAGGGACTCTGGAGACCCAGTACTTC. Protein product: CASSFPEWARTGTLETQYF.

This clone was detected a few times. CDR3 DNA sequence: TGTGCCAGCAGACCGGACAGACAGGGGCCCCAGCATTTT. This codes for CASRPDRQGPQHF. This chain connects TRBV6-5 to TRBJ1-5, with 7 bases that match TRBD1. The CDR3 is 13 residues long. Germline-derived CDR1 and CDR2 are MNHEY and SVGAGI. V gave up 6 bases and J gave up 9 bases; unmatched junction bases: 8.

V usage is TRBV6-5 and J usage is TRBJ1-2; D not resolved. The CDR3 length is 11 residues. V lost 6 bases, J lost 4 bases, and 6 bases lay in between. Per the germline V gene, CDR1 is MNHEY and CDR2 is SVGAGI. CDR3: CASSPTYGYTF. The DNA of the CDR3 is TGTGCCAGCAGCCCGACCTATGGCTACACCTTC.

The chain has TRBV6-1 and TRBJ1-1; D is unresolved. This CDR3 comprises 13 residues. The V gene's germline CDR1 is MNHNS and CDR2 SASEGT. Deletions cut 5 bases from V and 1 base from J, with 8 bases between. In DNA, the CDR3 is TGTGCCAGCAGTTTCAGGAGGAACACTGAAGCTTTCTTT. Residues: CASSFRRNTEAFF.

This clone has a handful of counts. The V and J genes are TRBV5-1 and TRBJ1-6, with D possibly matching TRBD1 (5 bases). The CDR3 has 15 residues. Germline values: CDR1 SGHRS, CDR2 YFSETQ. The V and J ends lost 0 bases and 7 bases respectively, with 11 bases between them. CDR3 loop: CASSLAGDSNSPLHF. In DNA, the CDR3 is TGCGCCAGCAGCTTGGCCGGAGACAGCAATTCACCCCTCCACTTT.

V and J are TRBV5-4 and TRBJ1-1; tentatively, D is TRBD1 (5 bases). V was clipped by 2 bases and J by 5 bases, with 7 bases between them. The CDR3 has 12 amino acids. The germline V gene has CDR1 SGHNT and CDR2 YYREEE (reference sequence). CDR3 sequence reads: CASSLEGTEAFF. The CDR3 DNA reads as TGTGCCAGCAGCTTAGAGGGGACTGAAGCTTTCTTT.

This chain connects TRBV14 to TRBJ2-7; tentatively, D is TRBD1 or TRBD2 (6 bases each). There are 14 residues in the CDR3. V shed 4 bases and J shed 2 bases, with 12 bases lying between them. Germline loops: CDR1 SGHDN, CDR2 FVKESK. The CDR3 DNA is TGTGCCAGCAGCCTTGGAGGGGGTACCTACGAGCAGTACTTC. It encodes CASSLGGGTYEQYF.

The DNA of the CDR3 is TGCGCCAGCAGCTTGGAACTAGATTATCCCGGGGAGCTGTTTTTT. Translating gives CASSLELDYPGELFF. This rearrangement joins TRBV5-1 to TRBJ2-2, with a possible D match to TRBD2 (5 bases). The CDR3 consists of 15 residues. The germline CDR1 and CDR2 sequences are SGHRS and YFSETQ. Trimming cost V 0 bases and J 6 bases, with 12 bases left between them.

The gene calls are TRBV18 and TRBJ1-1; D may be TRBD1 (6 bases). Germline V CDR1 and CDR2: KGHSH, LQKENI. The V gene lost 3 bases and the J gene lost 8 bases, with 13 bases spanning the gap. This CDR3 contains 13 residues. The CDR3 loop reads CASSPYREREAFF. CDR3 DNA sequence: TGTGCCAGCTCACCTTACAGGGAAAGGGAAGCTTTCTTT. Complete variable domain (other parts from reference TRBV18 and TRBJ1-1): NAGVMQNPRHLVRRRGQEARLRCSPMKGHSHVYWYRQLPEEGLKFMVYLQKENIIDESGMPKERFSAEFPKEGPSILRIQQVVRGDSAAYFCASSPYREREAFFGQGTRLTVV.

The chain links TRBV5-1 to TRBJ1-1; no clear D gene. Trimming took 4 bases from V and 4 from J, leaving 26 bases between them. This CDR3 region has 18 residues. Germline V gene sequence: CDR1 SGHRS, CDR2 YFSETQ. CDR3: CASSPDFMRGVSGTEAFF. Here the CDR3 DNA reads TGCGCCAGCAGCCCCGATTTTATGCGCGGCGTGTCGGGCACTGAAGCTTTCTTT.